This T cell receptor beta chain was documented in a study of shared T cell receptors in the human thymus. Here immunoSEQ multiplex PCR was the method, and the copy in TCRdb shows in-frame clones only, minus some. Of approximately 490,000 clones in the sample, approximately 78% were seen once. Germline assignment: CDR1 LNHNV and CDR2 YYDKDF (reference sequence). The CDR3 is made up of 17 amino acids. With V trimmed by 2 bases and J by 5 bases, 14 bases remained unmatched. These data were likewise used in another study, on human thymus T cells. That work states: Thymic TCR repertoires of unrelated people reportedly overlapped highly.

The receptor's source is a boy younger than two with a congenital heart defect. Sequenced input: thymocytes. The genes are TRBV15 and TRBJ2-5; 7 positions agree with TRBD1. The CDR3 DNA sequence: TGTGCCACCAGCAGACCCCGACAGGGCCTGCTTTGGGAGACCCAGTACTTC. It yields the protein CATSRPRQGLLWETQYF.